The entry below gives a single T cell receptor beta chain sequence along with its context. The RNA input was roughly 0.5 to 1 ug, and it was reverse transcribed with random hexamers. TCRdb re-derived calls from the immunoSEQ multiplex PCR reads in MiXCR, one entry per CDR3 protein. This table holds tens of thousands of distinct CDR3 sequences, 93% found once. The data were obtained in a study of CD8 T cells in Susac syndrome. J was trimmed by 1 base and V by 0 bases; bases with no gene match: 4. CDR3 size: 17 residues. Germline CDR1 is SGDLS and CDR2 is YYNGEE. The V call is TRBV9, the J call TRBJ2-1; 10 bases are a match to TRBD2. The origin of this receptor is a human donor with Susac syndrome. What was sequenced was CD4+ T cells from PBMCs. CDR3 in DNA: TGTGCCAGCAGCGTAGTGGCTAGCGGGGGATCCTACAATGAGCAGTTCTTC. The encoded protein is CASSVVASGGSYNEQFF.